The 8 T cell receptor beta chains in this list originate from one sample, sequenced in a study of Ad26.COV2.S vaccination and SARS-CoV-2 variants. Clones were read by immunoSEQ multiplex PCR, and TCRdb kept only the in-frame ones, dropping some. This sample has hundreds of thousands of clones, with around 89% found just once. The treatment was: around 19 received Ad26.COV2.S at low or high dose, single or two shots; 5 received placebo; per-sample allocation not given. Samples were taken on day 63 after the first vaccine or placebo injection. Here the sequenced sample was peripheral blood, taken in a trial of Ad26.COV2.S vaccine versus placebo. The receptors derive from a person aged 18 to 65 who received the Ad26.COV2.S COVID-19 vaccine or a placebo.

The CDR3 loop is CASSQDGGMNTEAFF. In nucleotides, the CDR3 is TGTGCCAGCAGCCAAGATGGCGGCATGAACACTGAAGCTTTCTTT. The V gene is TRBV3-1 (or the pseudogene TRBV3-2), the J gene TRBJ1-1, with unresolved D. The CDR3 loop spans 15 amino acids. Deletions cut 0 bases from V and 0 bases from J, with 8 bases between. Germline CDR1 LGHDT, CDR2 YNNKEL (reference sequence).

The rearrangement links TRBV5-6 to TRBJ1-1, with D unresolved. Trimming shortened V by 6 bases and J by 1 base, and 13 bases separated the two germline ends. The CDR3 totals 14 residues. Germline V lookup: CDR1 SGHDT, CDR2 YYEEEE. The CDR3 nucleotides read TGTGCCAGCATCCGACTCACAAAGAACACTGAAGCTTTCTTT. Its translation is CASIRLTKNTEAFF.

The table lists this clone with a few counts. This chain joins TRBV4-1 and TRBJ2-1, with TRBD1 matching over 9 bases. The CDR3 runs 14 residues. Germline-derived CDR1 and CDR2 are MGHRA and YSYEKL. Germline trimming cut 5 bases from V and 5 bases from J; bases unmatched to any gene: 4. The CDR3 DNA is TGCGCCAGCAGCTTCCGGGACAGGGACAATGAGCAGTTCTTC. This codes for CASSFRDRDNEQFF.

The chain combines TRBV5-1 with TRBJ2-3; D tentatively fits TRBD1 or TRBD2 (5 bases each). V dropped 4 bases and J dropped 9 bases, with 15 bases sitting between them. The CDR3 consists of 13 residues. Germline CDR1 and CDR2: SGHRS and YFSETQ. The CDR3 reads CASSPGTALTQYF. CDR3 coding DNA: TGCGCCAGCAGCCCAGGGACGGCCCTCACGCAGTATTTT.

This clone was detected only once. The V call is TRBV7-9, the J call TRBJ2-3, with 7 bases that match TRBD1. The junction had 13 bases not matched to a gene; V was cut back by 4 bases and J by 3 bases. This CDR3 comprises 17 residues. The V gene's germline CDR1 is SEHNR and CDR2 FQNEAQ (reference sequence). The CDR3: CASSSRALTGSTDTQYF. CDR3 DNA sequence: TGTGCCAGCAGCTCCAGGGCCTTGACAGGGTCGACAGATACGCAGTATTTT.

There are a few counts of this clone. The V call is TRBV11-2, the J call TRBJ2-7; D is uncertain. Germline V gene data show CDR1 as SGHAT and CDR2 as FQNNGV. This CDR3 has 14 residues. V lost 3 bases to trimming and J lost 6 bases, with 15 bases between them. CDR3 bases: TGTGCCAGCAGCTTTGAGAGGTTAATTTTCGAGCAGTACTTC. Translation gives CASSFERLIFEQYF.

CDR3 residues: CASSSLRFNGNTIYF. In DNA form, the CDR3 reads TGTGCCAGCAGTTCACTACGGTTTAATGGAAACACCATATATTTT. The J gene is TRBJ1-3, the V gene TRBV6-6; D unclear. Per germline, CDR1 MNHNY and CDR2 SVGAGI (reference sequence). The CDR3 totals 15 residues. Trimming cost V 4 bases and J 3 bases, with 13 bases left between them.

The chain couples TRBV18 to TRBJ1-1; D is perhaps TRBD1 (5 bases). The CDR3 consists of 15 residues. Trimming removed 0 bases from V and 5 bases from J, with 13 bases in between. The germline V gene has CDR1 KGHSH and CDR2 LQKENI. The CDR3 DNA reads as TGTGCCAGCTCACCACCGAAATTCGGGGGAACTGAAGCTTTCTTT. Its translation: CASSPPKFGGTEAFF.